This T cell receptor beta chain was observed in a study of OX40 agonist ivuxolimab in advanced cancers. As for the study in general: Participants, 82.7% male, averaged approximately 56 years of age, ranging from about 23 to 90. General study results and limits: Mean expanded clone counts were higher in CD8+ than CD4+ T cells.

In regard to this clone: Its target is unknown.

Only in-frame clones appear in the TCRdb table, and some are missing; sequencing was by immunoSEQ multiplex PCR. This table holds tens of thousands of clones, roughly 84% found once. Germline V gives CDR1 MGHDK, CDR2 SYGVNS. Trimming removed 1 base from V and 2 bases from J, with 12 bases in between. The CDR3 contains 17 residues. This TCR was recovered from an adult with an advanced solid tumor such as melanoma, head and neck, liver or kidney cancer. The chain employs TRBV25-1 and TRBJ1-6, with unresolved D. This specimen was CD4+ or CD8+ T cells sorted from blood, taken in a trial of the OX40 agonist ivuxolimab. CDR3 in amino acids: CASSESLSPPYNSPLHF. The DNA for the CDR3 is TGTGCCAGCAGTGAATCGCTGTCCCCTCCCTATAATTCACCCCTCCACTTT.